This entry describes one T cell receptor (beta chain). A far larger clone is one base from this, pointing to a likely read error. This entry belongs to a study of read filtering for tumor transcriptome and immune sequencing. On the study more broadly: By R-ISS, stages I, II and III held about 8, 16 and 7 patients.

The library was built from 400 ng RNA with molecular barcoded adaptors for alpha/delta and beta/gamma chains. TCRdb reanalysed the reads using MiXCR and keeps one entry per CDR3 protein. The sample includes more than 45,000 distinct CDR3 sequences, less than 20% of them seen just once. V dropped 3 bases and J dropped 8; count of bases not matched to a gene: 13. CDR3 size: 17 residues. Germline V gives CDR1 SGHVS, CDR2 FQNEAQ. This clonotype originated in a donor aged 40 or over with multiple myeloma. V gene TRBV7-8 combines with J gene TRBJ2-1; 10 nucleotides agree with TRBD2. The source material was a population of CD138-negative cells sorted from bone marrow. DNA of the CDR3: TGTGCCAGCAGCTTCCCAGCGGGAGGGGGTGGGTCGGATGAGCAGTTCTTC. It specifies CASSFPAGGGGSDEQFF.